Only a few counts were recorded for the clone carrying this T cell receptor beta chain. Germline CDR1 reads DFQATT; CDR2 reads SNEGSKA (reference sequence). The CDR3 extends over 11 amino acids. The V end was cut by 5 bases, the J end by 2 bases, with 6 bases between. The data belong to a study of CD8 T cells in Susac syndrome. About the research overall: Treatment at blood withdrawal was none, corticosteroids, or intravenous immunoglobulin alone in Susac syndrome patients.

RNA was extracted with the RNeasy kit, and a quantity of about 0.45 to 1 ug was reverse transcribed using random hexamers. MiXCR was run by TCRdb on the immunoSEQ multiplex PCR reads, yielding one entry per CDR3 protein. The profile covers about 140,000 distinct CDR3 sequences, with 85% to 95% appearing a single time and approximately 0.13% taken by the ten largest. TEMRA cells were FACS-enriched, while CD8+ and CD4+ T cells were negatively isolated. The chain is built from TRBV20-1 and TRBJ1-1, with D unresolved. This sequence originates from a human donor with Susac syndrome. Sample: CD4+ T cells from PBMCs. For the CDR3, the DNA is TGCAGTGCTTCAATTAACACTGAAGCTTTCTTT. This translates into CSASINTEAFF.